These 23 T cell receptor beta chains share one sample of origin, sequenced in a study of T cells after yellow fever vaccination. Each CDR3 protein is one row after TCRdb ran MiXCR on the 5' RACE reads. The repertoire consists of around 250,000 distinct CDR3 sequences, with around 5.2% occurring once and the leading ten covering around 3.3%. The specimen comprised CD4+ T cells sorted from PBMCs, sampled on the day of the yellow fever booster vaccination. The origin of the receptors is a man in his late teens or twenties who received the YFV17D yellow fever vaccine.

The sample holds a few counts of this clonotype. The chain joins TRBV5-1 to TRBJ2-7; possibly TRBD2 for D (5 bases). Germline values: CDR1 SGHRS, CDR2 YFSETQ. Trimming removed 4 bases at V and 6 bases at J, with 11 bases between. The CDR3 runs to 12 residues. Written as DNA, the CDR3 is TGCGCCAGCAGCCCCGGAGGCGGCGAGCAGTACGTC. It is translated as CASSPGGGEQYV.

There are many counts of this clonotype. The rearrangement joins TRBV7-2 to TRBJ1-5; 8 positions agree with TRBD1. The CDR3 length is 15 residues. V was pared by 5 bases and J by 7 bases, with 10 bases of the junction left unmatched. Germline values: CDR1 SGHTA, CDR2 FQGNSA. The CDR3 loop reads CASSPTGQGGQPQHF. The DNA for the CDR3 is TGTGCCAGCAGCCCGACCGGACAGGGAGGGCAGCCCCAGCATTTT.

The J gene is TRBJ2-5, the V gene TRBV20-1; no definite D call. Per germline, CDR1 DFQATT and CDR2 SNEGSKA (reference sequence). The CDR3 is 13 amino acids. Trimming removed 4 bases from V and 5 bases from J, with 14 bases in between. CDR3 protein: CSAKETSVETQYF. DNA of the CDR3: TGCAGTGCTAAGGAAACGTCGGTGGAGACCCAGTACTTC.

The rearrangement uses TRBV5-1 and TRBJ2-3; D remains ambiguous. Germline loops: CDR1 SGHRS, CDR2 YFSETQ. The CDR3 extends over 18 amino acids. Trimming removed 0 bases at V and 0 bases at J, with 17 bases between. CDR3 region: CASSLAGFSRSSTDTQYF. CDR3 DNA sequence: TGCGCCAGCAGCTTGGCCGGTTTCTCGCGGAGTAGCACAGATACGCAGTATTTT.

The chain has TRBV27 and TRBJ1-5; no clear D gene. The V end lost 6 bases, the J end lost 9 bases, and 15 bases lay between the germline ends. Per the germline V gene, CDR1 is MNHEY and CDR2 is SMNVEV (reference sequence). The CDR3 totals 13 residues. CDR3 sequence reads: CASSNPPYRPQHF. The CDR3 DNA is TGTGCCAGCAGCAACCCCCCGTATCGGCCCCAGCATTTT.

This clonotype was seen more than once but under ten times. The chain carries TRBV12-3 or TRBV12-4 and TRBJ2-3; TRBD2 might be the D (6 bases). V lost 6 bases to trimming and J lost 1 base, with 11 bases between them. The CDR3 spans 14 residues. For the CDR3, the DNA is TGTGCCAGCAGGCCTTGGGGGGGCACAGATACGCAGTATTTT. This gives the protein CASRPWGGTDTQYF.

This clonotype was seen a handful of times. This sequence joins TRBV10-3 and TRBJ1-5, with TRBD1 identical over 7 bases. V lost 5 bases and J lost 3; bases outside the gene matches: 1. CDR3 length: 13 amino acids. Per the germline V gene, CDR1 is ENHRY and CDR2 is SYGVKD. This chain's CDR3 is CAISTGDNQPQHF. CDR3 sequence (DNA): TGTGCCATCAGTACAGGGGACAATCAGCCCCAGCATTTT.

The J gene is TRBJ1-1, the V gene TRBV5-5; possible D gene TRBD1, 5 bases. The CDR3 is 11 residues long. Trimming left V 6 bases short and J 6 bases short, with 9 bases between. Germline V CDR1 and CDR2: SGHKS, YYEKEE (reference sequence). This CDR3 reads CASIRGAEAFF. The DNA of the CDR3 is TGTGCCAGCATCAGAGGGGCTGAAGCTTTCTTT. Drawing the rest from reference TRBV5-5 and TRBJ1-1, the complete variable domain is DAGVTQSPTHLIKTRGQQVTLRCSPISGHKSVSWYQQVLGQGPQFIFQYYEKEERGRGNFPDRFSARQFPNYSSELNVNALLLGDSALYLCASIRGAEAFFGQGTRLTVV.

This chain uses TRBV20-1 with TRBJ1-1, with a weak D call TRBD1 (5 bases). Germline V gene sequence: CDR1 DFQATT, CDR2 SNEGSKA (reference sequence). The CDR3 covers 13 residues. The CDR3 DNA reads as TGCAGCCTCGGGGGAGGGGCGTACACTGAAGCTTTCTTT. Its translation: CSLGGGAYTEAFF.

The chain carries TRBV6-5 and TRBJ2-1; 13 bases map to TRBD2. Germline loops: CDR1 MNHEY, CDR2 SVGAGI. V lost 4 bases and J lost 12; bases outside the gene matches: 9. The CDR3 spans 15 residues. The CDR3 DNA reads TGTGCCAGCAGTTTGACTAGCGGGGGGATTAGACCGCAGTTCTTC. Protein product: CASSLTSGGIRPQFF.

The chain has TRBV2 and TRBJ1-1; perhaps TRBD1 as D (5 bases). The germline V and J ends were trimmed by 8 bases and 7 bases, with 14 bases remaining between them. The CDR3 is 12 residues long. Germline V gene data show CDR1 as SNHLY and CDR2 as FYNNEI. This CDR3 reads CASGGRGLEAFF. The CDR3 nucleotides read TGTGCCAGCGGGGGGAGGGGTCTTGAAGCTTTCTTT.

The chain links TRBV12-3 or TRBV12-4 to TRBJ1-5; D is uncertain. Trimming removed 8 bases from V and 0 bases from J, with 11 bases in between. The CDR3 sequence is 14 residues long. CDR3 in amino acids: CASQTGNSNQPQHF. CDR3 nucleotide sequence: TGTGCCAGCCAGACTGGGAATAGCAATCAGCCCCAGCATTTT.

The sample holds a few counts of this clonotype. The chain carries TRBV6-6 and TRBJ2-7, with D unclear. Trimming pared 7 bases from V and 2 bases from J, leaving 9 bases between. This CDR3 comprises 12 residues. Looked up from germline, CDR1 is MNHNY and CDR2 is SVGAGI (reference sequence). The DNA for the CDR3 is TGTGCCAGCACTGGCTTACCCTACGAGCAGTACTTC. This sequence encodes CASTGLPYEQYF.

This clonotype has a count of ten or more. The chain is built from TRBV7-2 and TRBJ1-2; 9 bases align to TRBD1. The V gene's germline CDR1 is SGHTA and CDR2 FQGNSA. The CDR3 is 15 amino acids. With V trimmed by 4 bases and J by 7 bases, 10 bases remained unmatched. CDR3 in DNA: TGTGCCAGCAGCTCACCGGGCGGGACAGGGTCTGGCTACACCTTC. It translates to CASSSPGGTGSGYTF.

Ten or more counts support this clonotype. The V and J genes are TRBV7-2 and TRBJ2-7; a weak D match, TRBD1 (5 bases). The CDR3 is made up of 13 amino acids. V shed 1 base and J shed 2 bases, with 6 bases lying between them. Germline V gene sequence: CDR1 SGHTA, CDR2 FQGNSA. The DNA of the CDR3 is TGTGCCAGCAGCTTAGGGACAACCTACGAGCAGTACGTC. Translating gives CASSLGTTYEQYV.

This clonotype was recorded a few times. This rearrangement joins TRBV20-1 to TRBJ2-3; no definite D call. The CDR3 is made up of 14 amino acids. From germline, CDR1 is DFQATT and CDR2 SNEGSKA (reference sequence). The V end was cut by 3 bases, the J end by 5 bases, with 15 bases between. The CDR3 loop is CSASPIIMGDTQYF. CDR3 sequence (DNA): TGCAGTGCTAGTCCTATAATAATGGGAGATACGCAGTATTTT.

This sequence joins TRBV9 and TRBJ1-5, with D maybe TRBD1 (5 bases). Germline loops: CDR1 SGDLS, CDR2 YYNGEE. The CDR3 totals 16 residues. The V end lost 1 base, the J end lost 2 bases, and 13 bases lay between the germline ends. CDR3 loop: CASSVRHQGGNQPQHF. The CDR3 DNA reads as TGTGCCAGCAGCGTACGACACCAAGGGGGCAATCAGCCCCAGCATTTT.

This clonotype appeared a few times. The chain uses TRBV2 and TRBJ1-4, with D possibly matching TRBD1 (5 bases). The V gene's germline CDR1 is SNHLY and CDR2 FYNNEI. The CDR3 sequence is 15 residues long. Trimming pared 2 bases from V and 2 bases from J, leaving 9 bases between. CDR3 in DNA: TGTGCCAGCAGTGAATTTTGGGGGACTAATGAAAAACTGTTTTTT. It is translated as CASSEFWGTNEKLFF.

The CDR3 protein is CASTVFGAAYNEQFF. The CDR3, as DNA: TGTGCCAGCACCGTCTTCGGGGCGGCGTATAATGAGCAGTTCTTC. The rearrangement uses TRBV5-5 and TRBJ2-1; D could derive from TRBD1 or TRBD2 (5 bases each). The CDR3 contains 15 residues. V was clipped by 6 bases and J by 7 bases, with 20 bases between them. Germline values: CDR1 SGHKS, CDR2 YYEKEE (reference sequence).

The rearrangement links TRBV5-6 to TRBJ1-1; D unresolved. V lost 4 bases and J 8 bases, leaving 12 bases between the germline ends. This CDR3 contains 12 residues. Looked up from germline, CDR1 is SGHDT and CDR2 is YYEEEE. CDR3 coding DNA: TGTGCCAGCAGCCTACTGCCCTGGGAAGCTTTCTTT. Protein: CASSLLPWEAFF.

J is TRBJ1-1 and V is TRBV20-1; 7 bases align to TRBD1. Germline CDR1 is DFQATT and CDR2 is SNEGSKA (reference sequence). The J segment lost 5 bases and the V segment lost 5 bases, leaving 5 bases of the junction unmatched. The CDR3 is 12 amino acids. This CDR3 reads CSAPRQGTEAFF. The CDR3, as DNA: TGCAGTGCTCCGAGACAGGGAACTGAAGCTTTCTTT.

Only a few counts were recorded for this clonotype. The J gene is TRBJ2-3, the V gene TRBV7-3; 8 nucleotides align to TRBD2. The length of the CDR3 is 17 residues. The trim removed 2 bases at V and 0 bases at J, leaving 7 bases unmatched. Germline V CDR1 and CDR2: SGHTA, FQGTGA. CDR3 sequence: CASSLFGGASSTDTQYF. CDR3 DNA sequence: TGTGCCAGCAGCTTATTCGGGGGGGCCTCTAGCACAGATACGCAGTATTTT.

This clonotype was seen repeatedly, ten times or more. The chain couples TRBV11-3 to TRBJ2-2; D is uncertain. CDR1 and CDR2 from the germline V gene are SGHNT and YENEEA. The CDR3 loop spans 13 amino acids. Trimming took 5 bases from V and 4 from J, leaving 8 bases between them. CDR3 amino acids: CASSKDGTGELFF. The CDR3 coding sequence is TGTGCCAGCAGCAAGGACGGCACCGGGGAGCTGTTTTTT.